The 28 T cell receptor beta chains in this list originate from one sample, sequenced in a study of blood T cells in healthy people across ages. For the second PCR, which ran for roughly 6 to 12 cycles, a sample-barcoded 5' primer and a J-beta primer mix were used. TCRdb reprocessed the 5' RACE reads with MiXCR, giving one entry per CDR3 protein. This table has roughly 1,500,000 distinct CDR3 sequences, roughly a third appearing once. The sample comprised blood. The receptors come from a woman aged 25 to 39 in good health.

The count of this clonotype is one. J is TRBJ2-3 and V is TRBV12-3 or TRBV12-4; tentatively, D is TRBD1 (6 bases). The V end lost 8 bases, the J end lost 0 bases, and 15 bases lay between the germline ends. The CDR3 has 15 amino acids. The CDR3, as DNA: TGTGCCAGCCCAGGGGAAAACTTGAGCACAGATACGCAGTATTTT. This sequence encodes CASPGENLSTDTQYF.

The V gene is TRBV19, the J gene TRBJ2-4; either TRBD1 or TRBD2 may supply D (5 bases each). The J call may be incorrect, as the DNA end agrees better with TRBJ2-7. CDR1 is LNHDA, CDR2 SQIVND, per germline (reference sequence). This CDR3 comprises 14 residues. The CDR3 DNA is TGTGCCAGTAGTCAGGGCCAGGAACTAGTCGAGCAGTACTTC. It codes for CASSQGQELVEQYF.

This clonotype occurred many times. CDR3 sequence: CASSFDRVNGYTF. The CDR3 bases are TGTGCCAGCAGCTTTGACAGGGTAAACGGCTACACCTTC. The chain carries TRBV3-1 and TRBJ1-2; 7 bases align to TRBD1. V shed 5 bases and J 8 bases; nucleotides not matched to a gene: 8. Germline values: CDR1 LGHDT, CDR2 YNNKEL (reference sequence). This CDR3 contains 13 residues.

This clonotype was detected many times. The CDR3, as DNA: TGCGCCAGCAGTGAGTCGAGGAGCGGGGAAAATGAGCAGTTCTTC. It translates to CASSESRSGENEQFF. The V call is TRBV10-1, the J call TRBJ2-1, with 7 bases lining up with TRBD2. The germline gives CDR1 WNHNN, CDR2 SYGVQD (reference sequence). V lost 0 bases and J lost 7; bases outside the gene matches: 6. CDR3 size: 15 residues.

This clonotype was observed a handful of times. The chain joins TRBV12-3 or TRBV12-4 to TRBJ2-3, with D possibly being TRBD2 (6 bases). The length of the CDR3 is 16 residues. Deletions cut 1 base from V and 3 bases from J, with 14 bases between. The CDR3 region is CASSLGVGTQTDTQYF. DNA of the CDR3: TGTGCCAGCAGTTTAGGGGTCGGGACTCAAACAGATACGCAGTATTTT.

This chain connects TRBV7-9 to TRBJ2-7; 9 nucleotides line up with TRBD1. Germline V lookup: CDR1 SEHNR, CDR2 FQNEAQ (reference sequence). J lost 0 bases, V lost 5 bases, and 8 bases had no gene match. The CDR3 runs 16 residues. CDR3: CASSRWGQGTSYEQYF. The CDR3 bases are TGTGCCAGCAGCCGATGGGGACAGGGCACCTCCTACGAGCAGTACTTC.

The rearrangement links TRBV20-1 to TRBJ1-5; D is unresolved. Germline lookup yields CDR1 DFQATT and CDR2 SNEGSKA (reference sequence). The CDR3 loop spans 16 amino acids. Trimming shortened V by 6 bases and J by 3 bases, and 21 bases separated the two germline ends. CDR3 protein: CSANPPSVQFNQPQHF. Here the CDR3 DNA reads TGCAGTGCCAACCCCCCTTCGGTACAGTTCAATCAGCCCCAGCATTTT.

CDR3 nucleotide sequence: TGTGCCAGCAGCTTAATGACAGACTATGGCTACACCTTC. Translated: CASSLMTDYGYTF. This rearrangement joins TRBV7-9 to TRBJ1-2; tentative D call: TRBD1 (5 bases). CDR1 is SEHNR, CDR2 FQNEAQ, per germline (reference sequence). V dropped 2 bases and J dropped 3 bases, with 7 bases sitting between them. This CDR3 is built from 13 residues.

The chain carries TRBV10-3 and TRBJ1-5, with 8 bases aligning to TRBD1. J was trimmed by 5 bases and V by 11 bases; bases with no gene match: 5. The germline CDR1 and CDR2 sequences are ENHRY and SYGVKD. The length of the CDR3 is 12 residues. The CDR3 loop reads CAVQGEHQPQHF. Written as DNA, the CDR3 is TGTGCCGTACAGGGGGAGCATCAGCCCCAGCATTTT.

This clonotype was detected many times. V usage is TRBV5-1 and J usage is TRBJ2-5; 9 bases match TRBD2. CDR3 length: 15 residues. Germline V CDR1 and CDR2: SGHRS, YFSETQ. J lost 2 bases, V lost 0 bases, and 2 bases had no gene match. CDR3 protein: CASSLALAGQETQYF. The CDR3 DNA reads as TGCGCCAGCAGCTTGGCTCTAGCGGGACAAGAGACCCAGTACTTC.

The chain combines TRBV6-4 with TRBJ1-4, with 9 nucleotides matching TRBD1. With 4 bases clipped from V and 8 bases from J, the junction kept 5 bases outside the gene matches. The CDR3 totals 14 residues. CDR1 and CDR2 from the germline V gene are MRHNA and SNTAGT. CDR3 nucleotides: TGTGCCAGCAGTGTGCGACAGGGGGGCGAAAAACTGTTTTTT. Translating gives CASSVRQGGEKLFF.

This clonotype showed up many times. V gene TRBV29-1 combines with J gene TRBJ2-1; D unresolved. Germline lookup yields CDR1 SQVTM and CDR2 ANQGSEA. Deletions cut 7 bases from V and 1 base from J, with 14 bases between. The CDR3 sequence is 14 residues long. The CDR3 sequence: CSGQAKLSYNEQFF. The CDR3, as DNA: TGCAGCGGCCAGGCCAAACTATCCTACAATGAGCAGTTCTTC.

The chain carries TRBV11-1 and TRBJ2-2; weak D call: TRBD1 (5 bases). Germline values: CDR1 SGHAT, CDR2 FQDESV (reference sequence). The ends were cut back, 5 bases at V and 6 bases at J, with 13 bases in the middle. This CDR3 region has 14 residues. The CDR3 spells CASSPGIGSGELFF. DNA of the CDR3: TGTGCCAGCAGCCCAGGGATAGGGTCCGGGGAGCTGTTTTTT.

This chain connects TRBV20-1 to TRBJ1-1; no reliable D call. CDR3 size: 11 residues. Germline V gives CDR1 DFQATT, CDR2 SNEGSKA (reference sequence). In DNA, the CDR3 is TGCGGCTTAAACAGGAACACTGAAGCTTTCTTT. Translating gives CGLNRNTEAFF.

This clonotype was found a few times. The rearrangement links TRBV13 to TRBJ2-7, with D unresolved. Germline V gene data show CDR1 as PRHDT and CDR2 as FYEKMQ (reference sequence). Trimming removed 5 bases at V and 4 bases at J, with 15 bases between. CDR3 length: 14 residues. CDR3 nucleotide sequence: TGTGCCAGCAGCCCTAGAAGGACGTTTTACGAGCAGTACTTC. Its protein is CASSPRRTFYEQYF.

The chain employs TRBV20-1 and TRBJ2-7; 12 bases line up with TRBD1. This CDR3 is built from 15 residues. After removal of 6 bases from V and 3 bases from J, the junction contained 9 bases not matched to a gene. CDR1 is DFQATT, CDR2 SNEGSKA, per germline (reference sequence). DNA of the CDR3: TGCAGTGCCCGGGGGGGACAGGGGGCGAGCTACGAGCAGTACTTC. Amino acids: CSARGGQGASYEQYF.

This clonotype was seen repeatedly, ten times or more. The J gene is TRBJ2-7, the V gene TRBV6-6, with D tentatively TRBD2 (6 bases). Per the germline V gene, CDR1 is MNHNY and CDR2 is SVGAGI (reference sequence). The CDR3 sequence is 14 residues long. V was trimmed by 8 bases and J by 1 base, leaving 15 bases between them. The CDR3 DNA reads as TGTGCCAGCCGGGGAGCGGGCGGGTCCTACGAGCAGTACTTC. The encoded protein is CASRGAGGSYEQYF.

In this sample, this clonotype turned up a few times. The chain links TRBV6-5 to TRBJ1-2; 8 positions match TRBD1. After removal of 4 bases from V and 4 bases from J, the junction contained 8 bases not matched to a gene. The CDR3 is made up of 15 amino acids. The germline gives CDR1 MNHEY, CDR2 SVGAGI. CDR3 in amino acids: CASSSQAGGSYGYTF. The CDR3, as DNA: TGTGCCAGCAGTTCCCAAGCAGGGGGCTCCTATGGCTACACCTTC.

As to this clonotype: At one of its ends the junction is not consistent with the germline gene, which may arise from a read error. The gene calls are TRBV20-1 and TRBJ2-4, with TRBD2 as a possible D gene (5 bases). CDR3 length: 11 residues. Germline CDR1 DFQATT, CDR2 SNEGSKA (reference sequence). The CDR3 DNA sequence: TGCAGTGCTCGAGAGCCCCCGGGGCAGTACTTC. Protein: CSAREPPGQYF.

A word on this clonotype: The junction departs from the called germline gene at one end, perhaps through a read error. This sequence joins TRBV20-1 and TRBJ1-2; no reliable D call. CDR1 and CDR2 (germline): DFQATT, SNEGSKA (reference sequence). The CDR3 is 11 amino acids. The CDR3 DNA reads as TGCAGGGCTAGTGACATCTATGGCTACACCTTC. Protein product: CRASDIYGYTF.

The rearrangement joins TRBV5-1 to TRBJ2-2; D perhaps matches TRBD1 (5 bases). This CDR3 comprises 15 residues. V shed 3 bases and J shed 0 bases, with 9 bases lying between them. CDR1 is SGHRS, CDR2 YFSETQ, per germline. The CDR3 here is CASSSGQSNTGELFF. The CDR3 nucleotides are TGCGCCAGCAGCTCCGGACAATCGAACACCGGGGAGCTGTTTTTT.

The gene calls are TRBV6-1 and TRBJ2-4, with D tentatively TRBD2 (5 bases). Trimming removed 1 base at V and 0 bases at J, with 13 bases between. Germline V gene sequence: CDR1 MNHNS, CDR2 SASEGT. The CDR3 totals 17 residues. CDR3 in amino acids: CASSEGRSYQAKNIQYF. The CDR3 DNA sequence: TGTGCCAGCAGTGAAGGGAGGTCATACCAAGCCAAAAACATTCAGTACTTC.

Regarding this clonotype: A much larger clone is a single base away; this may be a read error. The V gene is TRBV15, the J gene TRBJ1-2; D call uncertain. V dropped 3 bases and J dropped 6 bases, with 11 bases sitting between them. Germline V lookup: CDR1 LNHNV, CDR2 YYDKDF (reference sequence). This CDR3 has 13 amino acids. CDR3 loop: CATSSDFGDGYTF. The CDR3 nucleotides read TGTGCCACCAGCAGTGATTTCGGGGATGGCTACACCTTC. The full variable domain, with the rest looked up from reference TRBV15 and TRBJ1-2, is DAMVIQNPRYQVTQFGKPVTLSCSQTLNHNVMYWYQQKSSQAPKLLFHYYDKDFNNEADTPDNFQSRRPNTSFCFLDIRSPGLGDTAMYLCATSSDFGDGYTFGSGTRLTVV.

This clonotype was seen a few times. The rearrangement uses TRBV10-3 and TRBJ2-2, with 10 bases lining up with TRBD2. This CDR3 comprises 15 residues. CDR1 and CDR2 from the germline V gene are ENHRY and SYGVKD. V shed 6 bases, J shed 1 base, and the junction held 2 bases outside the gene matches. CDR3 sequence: CAISWTSGNTGELFF. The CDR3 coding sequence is TGTGCCATCAGCTGGACTAGCGGGAACACCGGGGAGCTGTTTTTT.

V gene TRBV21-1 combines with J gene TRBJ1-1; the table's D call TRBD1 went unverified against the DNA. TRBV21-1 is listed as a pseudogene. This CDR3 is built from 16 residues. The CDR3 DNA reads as TGTGCCAGCAGCAAAGAAGACAGGGGGGTGAACACTGAAGCTTTCTTT. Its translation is CASSKEDRGVNTEAFF.

The CDR3, as DNA: TGTGCCAGCAGGGGTCGGGACAGTATCTCCTACGAGCAGTACTTC. Translation: CASRGRDSISYEQYF. The V and J genes are TRBV28 and TRBJ2-7; 7 bases agree with TRBD1. Germline V gene lookup returns CDR1 MDHEN and CDR2 SYDVKM. The V gene end was trimmed by 6 bases and the J gene end by 0 bases; junction bases not matched to a gene: 8. CDR3 length: 15 amino acids.

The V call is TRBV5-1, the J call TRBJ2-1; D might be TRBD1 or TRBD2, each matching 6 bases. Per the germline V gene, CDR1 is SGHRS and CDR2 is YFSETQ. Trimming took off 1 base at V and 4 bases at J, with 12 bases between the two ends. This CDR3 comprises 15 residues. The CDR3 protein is CASSLMSGAYNEQFF. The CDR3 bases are TGCGCCAGCAGCTTGATGTCGGGGGCGTACAATGAGCAGTTCTTC. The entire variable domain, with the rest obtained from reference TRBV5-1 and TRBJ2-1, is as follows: KAGVTQTPRYLIKTRGQQVTLSCSPISGHRSVSWYQQTPGQGLQFLFEYFSETQRNKGNFPGRFSGRQFSNSRSEMNVSTLELGDSALYLCASSLMSGAYNEQFFGPGTRLTVL.

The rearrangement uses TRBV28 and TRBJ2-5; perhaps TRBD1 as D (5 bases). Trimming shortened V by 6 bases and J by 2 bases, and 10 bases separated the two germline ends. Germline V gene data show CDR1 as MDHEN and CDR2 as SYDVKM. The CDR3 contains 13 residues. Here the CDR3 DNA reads TGTGCCAGCAGGACAGTAAATCAAGAGACCCAGTACTTC. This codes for CASRTVNQETQYF.